These 24 T cell receptor beta chains were all obtained from the same sample, sequenced in a study of shared clonotypes between healthy human individuals. Only in-frame clones appear in the TCRdb table, and some are missing; sequencing was by immunoSEQ multiplex PCR. The sample shows 2 million to 2.5 million clones, about 95% of them seen only once. What was sequenced was naive CD4+ T cells sorted from blood. Subset described: CD45RA+ positively selected. The receptor source for this set is a man younger than 30 in good health.

The J gene is TRBJ2-1, the V gene TRBV7-2; TRBD1 or TRBD2 may be the D gene (5 bases each). CDR1 is SGHTA, CDR2 FQGNSA, per germline. This CDR3 is built from 14 residues. V was pared by 1 base and J by 10 bases, with 14 bases between. CDR3 amino acids: CASSLVGTPAEQFF. CDR3 nucleotide sequence: TGTGCCAGCAGCTTAGTGGGGACCCCCGCCGAGCAGTTCTTC. The entire variable domain, with the rest obtained from reference TRBV7-2 and TRBJ2-1, is as follows: GAGVSQSPSNKVTEKGKDVELRCDPISGHTALYWYRQSLGQGLEFLIYFQGNSAPDKSGLPSDRFSAERTGGSVSTLTIQRTQQEDSAVYLCASSLVGTPAEQFFGPGTRLTVL.

V is TRBV6-1 and J is TRBJ2-1; 9 bases are shared with TRBD2. The CDR3 sequence is 15 residues long. The V and J ends lost 1 base and 3 bases, in that order; junction bases with no gene match: 1. The V gene's germline CDR1 is MNHNS and CDR2 SASEGT. The CDR3 DNA follows: TGTGCCAGCAGTGAAGGACTAGCGGACTACAATGAGCAGTTCTTC. It is translated as CASSEGLADYNEQFF.

The chain has TRBV19 and TRBJ1-2; 7 positions match TRBD1. The CDR3 has 14 amino acids. The junction had 11 bases not matched to a gene; V was cut back by 5 bases and J by 8 bases. Per the germline V gene, CDR1 is LNHDA and CDR2 is SQIVND (reference sequence). DNA of the CDR3: TGTGCCAGTAGTCTTTCAACAGGGGCCCAGGGCTACACCTTC. Translation: CASSLSTGAQGYTF.

This chain links TRBV6-6 with TRBJ1-5; D remains unclear. This CDR3 comprises 13 residues. CDR1 is MNHNY, CDR2 SVGAGI, per germline (reference sequence). V was trimmed by 2 bases and J by 3 bases, leaving 5 bases between them. DNA of the CDR3: TGTGCCAGCAGTTACAGGGCCAATCAGCCCCAGCATTTT. This codes for CASSYRANQPQHF.

The CDR3 reads CASSPREGGAVGYTF. The CDR3 DNA is TGCGCCAGCAGCCCACGCGAAGGGGGCGCGGTCGGCTACACCTTC. This rearrangement joins TRBV4-1 to TRBJ1-2; 7 bases match TRBD1. Losses at the gene ends were 4 bases for V and 8 bases for J; bases not matched to a gene: 13. The germline CDR1 and CDR2 sequences are MGHRA and YSYEKL. CDR3 size: 15 residues.

The V gene is TRBV10-3, the J gene TRBJ2-2; D perhaps matches TRBD2 (5 bases). The length of the CDR3 is 14 residues. Germline loops: CDR1 ENHRY, CDR2 SYGVKD. The V end was cut by 2 bases, the J end by 6 bases, with 10 bases between. The CDR3: CAISEERVPGELFF. The CDR3 DNA follows: TGTGCCATCAGTGAGGAGAGGGTCCCCGGGGAGCTGTTTTTT.

This chain joins TRBV5-4 and TRBJ2-5, with 7 positions matching TRBD1. CDR3 size: 14 residues. Germline V gene data show CDR1 as SGHNT and CDR2 as YYREEE (reference sequence). V was pared by 2 bases and J by 4 bases, with 5 bases of the junction left unmatched. The CDR3 nucleotides are TGTGCCAGCAGCTTAACTACAGGGGCAGAGACCCAGTACTTC. It codes for CASSLTTGAETQYF.

This clone was recorded only once. The rearrangement links TRBV7-8 to TRBJ2-2; TRBD1 is a possible D gene (5 bases). V lost 5 bases and J 3 bases, leaving 7 bases between the germline ends. CDR1 and CDR2 from the germline V gene are SGHVS and FQNEAQ. The CDR3 loop spans 13 amino acids. The CDR3 bases are TGTGCCAGCAGCCAGGGTTACACCGGGGAGCTGTTTTTT. Residues: CASSQGYTGELFF.

This clone was seen a single time. Within the sample, other DNA sequences also encode this same CDR3. The chain is built from TRBV18 and TRBJ2-3; the match to TRBD1 covers 10 bases. The CDR3 spans 15 residues. CDR1 is KGHSH, CDR2 LQKENI, per germline. V was clipped by 6 bases and J by 3 bases; unmatched bases: 6. The DNA for the CDR3 is TGTGCCAGCTCGCCGGGACAGGGGCGGACAGATACGCAGTATTTT. This sequence encodes CASSPGQGRTDTQYF.

The chain uses TRBV5-1 and TRBJ2-7; D may be TRBD1 (5 bases). The CDR3 is 14 amino acids. The germline V and J ends were trimmed by 0 bases and 4 bases, with 11 bases remaining between them. Germline V gives CDR1 SGHRS, CDR2 YFSETQ. The CDR3 DNA follows: TGCGCCAGCAGCTTGGAAGGGGAAGCTTACGAGCAGTACTTC. The encoded protein is CASSLEGEAYEQYF.

The V call is TRBV6-5, the J call TRBJ1-1; D not resolved. This CDR3 has 15 residues. From germline, CDR1 is MNHEY and CDR2 SVGAGI. Trimming took off 0 bases at V and 2 bases at J, with 10 bases between the two ends. CDR3 loop: CASSYSKQLNTEAFF. In DNA, the CDR3 is TGTGCCAGCAGTTACTCGAAACAATTAAACACTGAAGCTTTCTTT.

The chain carries TRBV6-1 and TRBJ1-1; TRBD1 aligns across 8 bases. CDR1 MNHNS and CDR2 SASEGT come from the germline V gene. This CDR3 has 12 amino acids. V lost 7 bases and J lost 11; bases outside the gene matches: 9. CDR3 sequence (DNA): TGTGCCAGCAACGACAGGGGAGGTCTTGCTTTCTTT. Translated: CASNDRGGLAFF.

In this sample, this clone turned up a few times. This chain uses TRBV28 with TRBJ1-5; D call uncertain. CDR3 length equals 13 residues. The V end was cut by 3 bases, the J end by 5 bases, with 8 bases between. Germline V gene data show CDR1 as MDHEN and CDR2 as SYDVKM. The CDR3 loop is CASSFSGYQPQHF. In DNA, the CDR3 is TGTGCCAGCAGTTTCTCGGGGTATCAGCCCCAGCATTTT.

The CDR3, as DNA: TGTGCCATCAGTCGACAGGAGGTCTACGAGCAGTACTTC. This encodes CAISRQEVYEQYF. The V gene is TRBV10-3, the J gene TRBJ2-7; tentative D call: TRBD1 (6 bases). The CDR3 runs 13 residues. Trimming cost V 5 bases and J 3 bases, with 11 bases left between them. Germline CDR1 is ENHRY and CDR2 is SYGVKD.

This clone has just one count. This rearrangement joins TRBV7-9 to TRBJ2-5; D uncertain. Deletions cut 5 bases from V and 5 bases from J, with 12 bases between. This CDR3 region has 13 residues. Germline V CDR1 and CDR2: SEHNR, FQNEAQ (reference sequence). This chain's CDR3 is CASSPDPRETQYF. The CDR3 nucleotides are TGTGCCAGCAGCCCAGACCCCCGGGAGACCCAGTACTTC.

This chain connects TRBV5-4 to TRBJ2-1; 11 bases map to TRBD1. V lost 4 bases to trimming and J lost 7 bases; unmatched junction nucleotides: 7. The V gene's germline CDR1 is SGHNT and CDR2 YYREEE (reference sequence). This CDR3 has 15 amino acids. CDR3 region: CASSDRDRGSNEQFF. DNA for the CDR3: TGTGCCAGCAGCGACCGGGACAGGGGGTCGAATGAGCAGTTCTTC. The entire variable domain, with the rest obtained from reference TRBV5-4 and TRBJ2-1, is as follows: ETGVTQSPTHLIKTRGQQVTLRCSSQSGHNTVSWYQQALGQGPQFIFQYYREEENGRGNFPPRFSGLQFPNYSSELNVNALELDDSALYLCASSDRDRGSNEQFFGPGTRLTVL.

This clone was seen a handful of times. The chain is built from TRBV6-5 and TRBJ2-2; either TRBD1 or TRBD2 may fit D (7 bases each). V dropped 5 bases and J dropped 6 bases, with 13 bases sitting between them. Germline values: CDR1 MNHEY, CDR2 SVGAGI. This CDR3 comprises 14 residues. The CDR3 protein is CASSQGGRPGELFF. CDR3 DNA sequence: TGTGCCAGCAGTCAGGGGGGGCGCCCCGGGGAGCTGTTTTTT.

This sequence joins TRBV19 and TRBJ1-2, with a tentative D call TRBD1 (5 bases). Per the germline V gene, CDR1 is LNHDA and CDR2 is SQIVND (reference sequence). V lost 7 bases to trimming and J lost 7 bases, with 16 bases between them. There are 13 residues in the CDR3. The CDR3 here is CASNPWGVGGYTF. DNA for the CDR3: TGTGCCAGTAACCCATGGGGGGTAGGTGGCTACACCTTC.

The chain uses TRBV11-2 and TRBJ2-1; 12 positions match TRBD2. V lost 0 bases to trimming and J lost 8 bases; unmatched junction nucleotides: 17. Germline CDR1 SGHAT, CDR2 FQNNGV. The CDR3 extends over 20 amino acids. The CDR3 here is CASSLDLLAGGLIGEDEQFF. The CDR3 bases are TGTGCCAGCAGCTTAGATCTCCTAGCGGGAGGGTTGATCGGCGAGGATGAGCAGTTCTTC.

The chain uses TRBV10-2 and TRBJ2-7; 8 nucleotides agree with TRBD1. CDR1 is WSHSY and CDR2 is SAAADI in the germline V gene. With 7 bases clipped from V and 5 bases from J, the junction kept 4 bases outside the gene matches. This CDR3 has 12 residues. CDR3 sequence reads: CASKDRANEQYF. Here the CDR3 DNA reads TGCGCCAGCAAGGACAGGGCTAACGAGCAGTACTTC.

This chain joins TRBV5-5 and TRBJ1-1; 7 positions agree with TRBD1. After removal of 4 bases from V and 6 bases from J, the junction contained 12 bases not matched to a gene. This CDR3 is 15 amino acids long. Germline V gene data show CDR1 as SGHKS and CDR2 as YYEKEE (reference sequence). CDR3 residues: CASSLMTGRGSEAFF. The CDR3 DNA reads as TGTGCCAGCAGCCTGATGACAGGGCGGGGTTCTGAAGCTTTCTTT.

J is TRBJ2-6 and V is TRBV11-2; unclear D gene. The CDR3 spans 16 residues. Deletions cut 1 base from V and 1 base from J, with 8 bases between. Germline V gives CDR1 SGHAT, CDR2 FQNNGV. CDR3 nucleotide sequence: TGTGCCAGCAGCTTAGTCGGTGTTTCTGGGGCCAACGTCCTGACTTTC. Amino acid sequence: CASSLVGVSGANVLTF. The full variable domain, completed using reference TRBV11-2 and TRBJ2-6, is EAGVAQSPRYKIIEKRQSVAFWCNPISGHATLYWYQQILGQGPKLLIQFQNNGVVDDSQLPKDRFSAERLKGVDSTLKIQPAKLEDSAVYLCASSLVGVSGANVLTFGAGSRLTVL.

V and J are TRBV18 and TRBJ1-5; no firm D call. This CDR3 has 14 amino acids. The V end lost 1 base, the J end lost 7 bases, and 11 bases lay between the germline ends. Germline lookup yields CDR1 KGHSH and CDR2 LQKENI. The CDR3 sequence is CASSPQGFGQPQHF. The DNA for the CDR3 is TGTGCCAGCTCACCACAGGGATTTGGGCAGCCCCAGCATTTT.

The V and J genes are TRBV5-6 and TRBJ2-3; D not resolved. The germline V gene has CDR1 SGHDT and CDR2 YYEEEE. The CDR3 consists of 11 residues. Trimming shortened V by 4 bases and J by 9 bases, and 9 bases separated the two germline ends. The CDR3, as DNA: TGTGCCAGCAGCGGGTCTTTGACGCAGTATTTT. Translating gives CASSGSLTQYF.